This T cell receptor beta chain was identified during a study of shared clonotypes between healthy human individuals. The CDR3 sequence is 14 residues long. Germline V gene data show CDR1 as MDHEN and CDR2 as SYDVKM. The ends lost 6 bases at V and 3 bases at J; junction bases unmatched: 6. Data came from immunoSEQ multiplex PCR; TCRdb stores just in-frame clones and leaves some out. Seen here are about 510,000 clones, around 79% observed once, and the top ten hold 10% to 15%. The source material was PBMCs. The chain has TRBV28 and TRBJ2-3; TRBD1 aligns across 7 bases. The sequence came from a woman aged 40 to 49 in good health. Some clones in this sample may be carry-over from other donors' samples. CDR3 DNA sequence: TGTGCCAGCAGGACCGGGACAGATACAGATACGCAGTATTTT. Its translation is CASRTGTDTDTQYF.